This T cell receptor beta chain was sequenced for a study of T-cell memory formation after mild COVID-19 (dated by TCRdb to the early 2020s). Notes on the research overall: TCR sequence clusters from the two donors were largely donor specific. In a couple of donors, T-cell clones that expanded and contracted after mild COVID-19 were tracked by sequencing TCRalpha and TCRbeta repertoires over time. Two young, previously healthy adult volunteers made up the cohort, one male and one female. Points the paper makes about the study in general: Contracting CD4+ clones were located mainly in the CM and EM memory subsets, whereas CD8+ clones were found to be enriched in EMRA. Balanced CD4/CD8 phenotypes were observed for clones contracting from day 15 to 85, whereas a bias towards CD4+ was observed for a second wave of clones expanding from day 15 to 37. SARS-CoV-2 specificity of the second-wave clones peaking on day 37 was not confirmed. Only a couple of mild cases were covered by the study, and larger cohorts that include severe cases with pre-infection samples were considered necessary. Some responding clones were found in pre-infection memory, which suggests that pre-existing cross-reactive memory T cells took part in the SARS-CoV-2 response.

On this clonotype itself: Its antigen specificity is not known. No qualities accompany the bases; no much larger clone lies one base away.

TCRdb names Illumina NovaSeq 6000 as the instrument used. Using 5'RACE with constant-segment primers, TCRalpha and TCRbeta cDNA libraries were constructed, with sample barcodes and unique molecular identifiers added in the process. Trizol reagent was used to extract RNA from every sample. Library amplification was performed in two PCR steps, and a second sample barcode and Illumina TruSeq adapters were introduced in the second step. Sequencing of the libraries was done on an Illumina NovaSeq, producing 2 x 150 bp paired-end reads. Regarding the original processing steps: Reads were demultiplexed and collapsed into UMI-guided consensus sequences with migec v1.2.7. With mixcr v2.1.11, UMI consensuses were aligned to TRA and TRB V and J templates and assembled into clonotypes. Expanded or contracted clonotypes were those called significant by both edgeR and NoisET, with noise models trained on biological replicates. For edgeR calls, the cutoffs were a false discovery rate-adjusted p below 0.01 and a log2 fold-change threshold of 1. As an exploratory analysis of dynamics, PCA with hierarchical clustering was applied to max-normalized trajectories of the 1000 most abundant clonotypes. Each responding clone was given a CD4 or CD8 phenotype based on the CD4+ and CD8+ repertoires, which had been sequenced separately. The public reads were quality trimmed at Q25 with fastp and then assembled into clones with MiXCR by TCRdb, keeping productive beta chains. Identical CDR3 protein sequences are pooled into one entry, listed with their most common genes and DNA. The V and J calls follow TCRdb's processing rather than the paper's. Recorded for this sample are a few hundred thousand distinct CDR3 sequences; roughly 21% of them occurred a single time. The ten biggest clones cover around an eighth of the sample.

The CDR3 runs 15 amino acids, cysteine and phenylalanine included. Solely the CDR3 DNA is kept, with 45 bases framed from the first base. CDR1 and CDR2 were assigned from the germline V gene as SGHNT and YENEEA. For this chain, trimming is 5 bases at the V end and 1 base at the J end, and the number of junction bases without a gene match is 5. Ficoll-Paque density gradient centrifugation was used to isolate PBMCs. The chain joins TRBV11-3 to TRBJ2-3; TRBD1 aligns with 8 central bases. The source of this sequence is an adult woman who had mild COVID-19 (a few samples of this study predate the infection). The sample titles of this study are shuffled in the database, so cell type and time point are left out; the donor was told from shared clones. Sequenced material: PBMCs or a T cell subset sorted from them (not recorded which). The DNA sequence is TGTGCCAGCAGCCAAGAGGGACAGGGCACAGATACGCAGTATTTT. Translated, it reads CASSQEGQGTDTQYF.